The T cell receptor beta chain under discussion was sequenced for a study of blood T cell repertoires in COVID-19. This CDR3 is 15 amino acids long. In germline, CDR1 is MDHEN, CDR2 SYDVKM. The V and J ends lost 6 bases and 4 bases respectively, with 19 bases between them. The method was immunoSEQ multiplex PCR; TCRdb's version includes in-frame clones alone and lacks a portion of them. Of 290,000 or so clones listed, approximately 86% are singletons. The specimen sequenced was PBMCs or T cells enriched from blood (not recorded which). The chain links TRBV28 to TRBJ2-7, with D tentatively TRBD2 (5 bases). The source is a woman in her late teens or twenties who had recovered from COVID-19. The CDR3 loop reads CASRPRDPGLYEQYF. The CDR3 DNA sequence: TGTGCCAGCAGGCCTCGGGATCCCGGATTGTACGAGCAGTACTTC.